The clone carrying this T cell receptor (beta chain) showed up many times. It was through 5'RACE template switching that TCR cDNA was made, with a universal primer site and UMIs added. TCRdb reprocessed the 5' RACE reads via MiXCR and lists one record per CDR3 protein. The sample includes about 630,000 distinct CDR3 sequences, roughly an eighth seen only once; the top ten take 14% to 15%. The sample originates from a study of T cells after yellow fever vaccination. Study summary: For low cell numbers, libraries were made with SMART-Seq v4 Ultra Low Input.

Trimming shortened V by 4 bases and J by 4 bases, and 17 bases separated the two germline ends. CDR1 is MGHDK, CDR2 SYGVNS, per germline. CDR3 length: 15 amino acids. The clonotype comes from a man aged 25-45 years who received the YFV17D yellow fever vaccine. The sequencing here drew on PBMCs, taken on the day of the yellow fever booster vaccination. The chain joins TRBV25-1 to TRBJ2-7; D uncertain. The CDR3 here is CASSGWPRDGYEQYF. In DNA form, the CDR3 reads TGTGCCAGCAGTGGTTGGCCCCGTGACGGGTACGAGCAGTACTTC.